The subject of this entry is one T cell receptor beta chain. What it recognizes is unknown. Researchers ran the PCR with 60 Vbeta and 13 Jbeta primers. Using immunoSEQ multiplex PCR, the repertoire was profiled, and TCRdb retains in-frame clones only, with some absent. The sample shows around 200,000 clones, about 80% of them seen only once. This record belongs to a study of cytomegalovirus exposure and HLA in healthy donors. The study's findings and limits: Specificity for CMV antigens was confirmed in vitro for a few of the CMV-associated chains. It was approximately 170 TCR beta chains that were listed as cytomegalovirus-associated. Later analysis associated a missense DCLRE1C variant with TCR beta V- and J-gene trimming. Follow-up analysis seemed to connect common viral pathogens with several of the most significant clusters identified.

Unmatched junction bases numbered 15, after V lost 9 bases and J lost 4 bases. The CDR3 extends over 16 amino acids. Germline CDR1 is LNHDA and CDR2 is SQIVND (reference sequence). The TCR sequence derives from a boy aged 5-17 years in good health and CMV-seronegative. The V call is TRBV19, the J call TRBJ2-7; 10 nucleotides match TRBD1. The sample was PBMCs. The CDR3 nucleotides are TGTGCCAGCAAAAGAAGGGGGACAGGGGACGTTTACGAGCAGTACTTC. Its translation is CASKRRGTGDVYEQYF.